These 26 T cell receptor beta chains came from one sample sequenced in a study of cytomegalovirus exposure and HLA in healthy donors. The PCR had 60 Vbeta and 13 Jbeta primers. TCRdb's copy holds only in-frame clones and misses some; the assay was immunoSEQ multiplex PCR. Of around 140,000 clones listed, about 9.1% are singletons. The specimen was PBMCs. The receptors derive from a woman between 40 and 55 years old in good health and CMV-seropositive.

This clone was counted between two and nine times. The chain couples TRBV4-1 to TRBJ2-2; D might be TRBD2 (7 bases). Germline loops: CDR1 MGHRA, CDR2 YSYEKL. V was pared by 3 bases and J by 7 bases, with 18 bases between. The CDR3 totals 16 residues. CDR3 DNA sequence: TGCGCCAGCAGCCAGGGGTGGGGGGGCCTGGGCGGGGAGCTGTTTTTT. Amino acids: CASSQGWGGLGGELFF.

This clone was counted a few times. V usage is TRBV6-1 and J usage is TRBJ2-1, with 8 bases matching TRBD1. This CDR3 contains 14 residues. The V and J ends lost 7 bases and 6 bases, in that order; junction bases with no gene match: 8. Germline assignment: CDR1 MNHNS and CDR2 SASEGT. As DNA, the CDR3 is TGTGCCAGCATCCTGGACAGGGTGGGCAATGAGCAGTTCTTC. As protein: CASILDRVGNEQFF.

The CDR3 loop is CSVRDTYEQYF. In DNA, the CDR3 is TGCAGCGTTAGGGACACCTACGAGCAGTACTTC. This rearrangement joins TRBV29-1 to TRBJ2-5; possible D gene TRBD1, 6 bases. Matching the DNA end better, TRBJ2-7 makes the J call doubtful. The CDR3 has 11 amino acids. Germline lookup yields CDR1 SQVTM and CDR2 ANQGSEA.

This clone was seen a handful of times. The chain couples TRBV7-2 to TRBJ2-1; no reliable D call. V shed 1 base and J shed 2 bases, with 12 bases lying between them. Germline CDR1 and CDR2: SGHTA and FQGNSA. There are 16 residues in the CDR3. DNA of the CDR3: TGTGCCAGCAGCTTAGAACCCAGGAACCCCTACAATGAGCAGTTCTTC. The encoded protein is CASSLEPRNPYNEQFF.

Comment on this clone: At the DNA level, this CDR3 is encoded by other sequences in the same sample as well. CDR3 region: CASSAGQGNYGYTF. The DNA for the CDR3 is TGCGCCAGCAGCGCGGGACAGGGGAACTATGGCTACACCTTC. This sequence joins TRBV5-1 and TRBJ1-2, with TRBD1 matching 10 bases. CDR3 size: 14 residues. After removal of 4 bases from V and 2 bases from J, the junction contained 2 bases not matched to a gene. In germline, CDR1 is SGHRS, CDR2 YFSETQ.

There are a few counts of this clone. V usage is TRBV2 and J usage is TRBJ2-7, with 8 bases fitting TRBD1. In germline, CDR1 is SNHLY, CDR2 FYNNEI. The CDR3 totals 13 residues. V shed 11 bases, J shed 0 bases, and the junction held 6 bases outside the gene matches. This chain's CDR3 is CAGDRGFSYEQYF. As DNA, the CDR3 is TGTGCCGGAGACAGGGGTTTCTCCTACGAGCAGTACTTC.

The CDR3 DNA is TGTGCCAGCAGCTCGGGTAGGGGACAGGTGAACACTGAAGCTTTCTTT. Its protein product is CASSSGRGQVNTEAFF. The chain links TRBV5-4 to TRBJ1-1; 8 nucleotides align to TRBD1. CDR3 size: 16 residues. Germline V gene lookup returns CDR1 SGHNT and CDR2 YYREEE (reference sequence). Trimming at V came to 3 bases and at J to 0 bases, leaving 7 bases not matched to a gene.

The rearrangement links TRBV4-1 to TRBJ1-4; 7 nucleotides line up with TRBD1. Germline values: CDR1 MGHRA, CDR2 YSYEKL. The J segment lost 7 bases and the V segment lost 1 base, leaving 6 bases of the junction unmatched. CDR3 length: 15 amino acids. For the CDR3, the DNA is TGCGCCAGCAGCCAAGGGAACAGGGGCGTTGAAAAACTGTTTTTT. This encodes CASSQGNRGVEKLFF.

This sequence joins TRBV6-5 and TRBJ2-5; no definite D call. This CDR3 has 13 amino acids. V lost 6 bases, J lost 3 bases, and 11 bases lay in between. Germline CDR1 and CDR2: MNHEY and SVGAGI. The CDR3 sequence is CASRLLGKETQYF. Here the CDR3 DNA reads TGTGCCAGCAGACTCCTAGGAAAAGAGACCCAGTACTTC.

This clone appeared a few times. The V call is TRBV27, the J call TRBJ1-2, with 8 bases matching TRBD1. This CDR3 contains 16 residues. Germline assignment: CDR1 MNHEY and CDR2 SMNVEV (reference sequence). The V and J ends lost 4 bases and 6 bases, in that order; junction bases with no gene match: 13. This CDR3 is CASSSDRVSFNDGYTF. In DNA, the CDR3 is TGTGCCAGCAGTTCGGACAGGGTCTCCTTCAATGATGGCTACACCTTC.

This clone was seen more than once but under ten times. This same CDR3 is encoded by further DNA sequences in the sample. Here the CDR3 DNA reads TGCGCCAGCAGCGTAGGGACAGGGCTCGGAAACACCATATATTTT. It codes for CASSVGTGLGNTIYF. The gene calls are TRBV5-1 and TRBJ1-3, with TRBD1 matching over 9 bases. Germline V gene sequence: CDR1 SGHRS, CDR2 YFSETQ. V lost 4 bases and J lost 4; bases outside the gene matches: 6. This CDR3 is 15 amino acids long.

This clone has just a few counts. The chain links TRBV6-7 to TRBJ2-7, with D maybe TRBD1 (6 bases). TRBV6-7 is reported as an ORF; its role is uncertain. V dropped 5 bases and J dropped 6 bases, with 20 bases sitting between them. The CDR3 totals 15 residues. CDR3 loop: CASSAQQGNRGEQYF. CDR3 DNA sequence: TGTGCCAGCAGTGCACAACAGGGCAATCGGGGCGAGCAGTACTTC.

The chain is built from TRBV5-1 and TRBJ2-5, with D possibly matching TRBD1 (5 bases). V lost 0 bases to trimming and J lost 3 bases, with 15 bases between them. The CDR3 is 16 amino acids. Germline lookup yields CDR1 SGHRS and CDR2 YFSETQ. CDR3 nucleotide sequence: TGCGCCAGCAGCTTGGGGTCAGGGTTATTAGAAGAGACCCAGTACTTC. Protein: CASSLGSGLLEETQYF.

The rearrangement uses TRBV14 and TRBJ1-1; D might be TRBD1 (6 bases). Looked up from germline, CDR1 is SGHDN and CDR2 is FVKESK. The V gene lost 4 bases and the J gene lost 1 base, with 13 bases spanning the gap. There are 15 residues in the CDR3. CDR3 amino acids: CASSPSRGENTEAFF. The CDR3 nucleotides are TGTGCCAGCAGCCCCAGCAGGGGCGAGAACACTGAAGCTTTCTTT. Variable domain in full (rest from reference TRBV14 and TRBJ1-1): EAGVTQFPSHSVIEKGQTVTLRCDPISGHDNLYWYRRVMGKEIKFLLHFVKESKQDESGMPNNRFLAERTGGTYSTLKVQPAELEDSGVYFCASSPSRGENTEAFFGQGTRLTVV.

This clone turned up a few times. The chain joins TRBV5-4 to TRBJ2-2; the D gene is possibly TRBD2 (6 bases). This CDR3 comprises 15 residues. Trimming cost V 3 bases and J 6 bases, with 15 bases left between them. CDR1 and CDR2 (germline): SGHNT, YYREEE (reference sequence). The chain's CDR3 is CASSSAGTRAGELFF. The DNA of the CDR3 is TGTGCCAGCAGCTCAGCCGGGACTCGGGCCGGGGAGCTGTTTTTT.

This clone was found a few times. The gene calls are TRBV5-1 and TRBJ2-2, with 11 positions matching TRBD1. The ends lost 3 bases at V and 3 bases at J; junction bases unmatched: 1. There are 15 residues in the CDR3. Per the germline V gene, CDR1 is SGHRS and CDR2 is YFSETQ. CDR3 nucleotide sequence: TGCGCCAGCAGCTCGGGACAGGGGGACACCGGGGAGCTGTTTTTT. It translates to CASSSGQGDTGELFF.

This clone was observed a handful of times. The V and J genes are TRBV7-9 and TRBJ2-6; a possible D gene is TRBD1 (6 bases). CDR1 and CDR2 from the germline V gene are SEHNR and FQNEAQ (reference sequence). V lost 5 bases and J 1 base, leaving 12 bases between the germline ends. This CDR3 has 16 amino acids. In DNA, the CDR3 is TGTGCCAGCAGCCTCCTGGGGGCATCTGGGGCCAACGTCCTGACTTTC. Residues: CASSLLGASGANVLTF.

The chain couples TRBV4-2 to TRBJ1-4; D is undetermined. Trimming took off 2 bases at V and 1 base at J, with 8 bases between the two ends. There are 15 residues in the CDR3. Germline CDR1 and CDR2: LGHNA and YNFKEQ. The CDR3 loop reads CASSQRGGTNEKLFF. Written as DNA, the CDR3 is TGTGCCAGCAGCCAACGGGGTGGAACTAATGAAAAACTGTTTTTT.

This clone was counted at least ten times. The chain carries TRBV10-3 and TRBJ1-5; TRBD1 matches at 7 bases. The germline gives CDR1 ENHRY, CDR2 SYGVKD. The CDR3 loop spans 14 amino acids. With V trimmed by 8 bases and J by 5 bases, 9 bases remained unmatched. This CDR3 reads CAIGERQGDQPQHF. As DNA, the CDR3 is TGTGCCATCGGGGAGAGACAGGGAGATCAGCCCCAGCATTTT.

This chain uses TRBV2 with TRBJ1-4; 9 bases are a match to TRBD1. Per the germline V gene, CDR1 is SNHLY and CDR2 is FYNNEI. J gave up 5 bases and V 5 bases, and 9 bases lay outside the gene matches. CDR3 length: 16 residues. The CDR3 region is CASSQNPGTGNEKLFF. The CDR3 coding sequence is TGTGCCAGCAGTCAAAATCCCGGGACAGGGAATGAAAAACTGTTTTTT.

The chain links TRBV9 to TRBJ2-2; D is perhaps TRBD2 (7 bases). Germline CDR1 SGDLS, CDR2 YYNGEE. V was shortened by 0 bases and J by 13 bases, with 19 bases between the two germline ends. The CDR3 consists of 15 residues. CDR3 nucleotide sequence: TGTGCCAGCAGCGTAGCGGGGGGCCCGCCGTTTGGGCTGTTTTTT. Amino acids: CASSVAGGPPFGLFF. Combining the CDR3 with reference TRBV9 and TRBJ2-2 gives the whole variable domain DSGVTQTPKHLITATGQRVTLRCSPRSGDLSVYWYQQSLDQGLQFLIQYYNGEERAKGNILERFSAQQFPDLHSELNLSSLELGDSALYFCASSVAGGPPFGLFFGEGSRLTVL.

The chain carries TRBV2 and TRBJ1-2; 8 bases are a match to TRBD1. V gave up 4 bases and J gave up 7 bases; unmatched junction bases: 5. CDR1 is SNHLY and CDR2 is FYNNEI in the germline V gene. The CDR3 is made up of 13 amino acids. CDR3 nucleotides: TGTGCCAGCAGTGCGGGGACAGGTTCTGGCTACACCTTC. Translating gives CASSAGTGSGYTF.

The genes are TRBV5-6 and TRBJ1-6; TRBD1 matches 9 bases. The CDR3 is 14 amino acids. Trimming at V came to 4 bases and at J to 5 bases, leaving 1 base not matched to a gene. The germline V gene has CDR1 SGHDT and CDR2 YYEEEE. The CDR3 DNA is TGTGCCAGCAGCCGACAGGGGGATAATTCACCCCTCCACTTT. Translating gives CASSRQGDNSPLHF. Full variable domain (rest looked up from reference TRBV5-6 and TRBJ1-6): DAGVTQSPTHLIKTRGQQVTLRCSPKSGHDTVSWYQQALGQGPQFIFQYYEEEERQRGNFPDRFSGHQFPNYSSELNVNALLLGDSALYLCASSRQGDNSPLHFGNGTRLTVT.

This clone was seen more than once but under ten times. The gene calls are TRBV5-4 and TRBJ1-1, with D hard to call. Trimming stripped 0 bases from V and 4 bases from J, with 10 bases between. Looked up from germline, CDR1 is SGHNT and CDR2 is YYREEE (reference sequence). The CDR3 consists of 14 residues. This CDR3 reads CASSLEQRGTEAFF. CDR3 in DNA: TGTGCCAGCAGCTTGGAACAGCGGGGCACTGAAGCTTTCTTT.

This clone was detected a few times. V usage is TRBV7-9 and J usage is TRBJ2-7; 11 bases are a match to TRBD1. CDR1 is SEHNR, CDR2 FQNEAQ, per germline (reference sequence). This CDR3 is 13 amino acids long. The J segment lost 6 bases and the V segment lost 5 bases, leaving 3 bases of the junction unmatched. CDR3 coding DNA: TGTGCCAGCAGCCAAGGGACAGGGGGCGAGCAGTACTTC. Protein sequence: CASSQGTGGEQYF.

In its sample, this clone was seen a few times. This CDR3 reads CASSPRDRASYEQYF. DNA for the CDR3: TGTGCCAGCAGCCCCCGGGACAGGGCTTCCTACGAGCAGTACTTC. The chain uses TRBV7-2 and TRBJ2-7; 9 positions match TRBD1. CDR1 is SGHTA and CDR2 is FQGNSA in the germline V gene. Trimming at V came to 5 bases and at J to 1 base, leaving 6 bases not matched to a gene. The CDR3 is 15 residues long.